This T cell receptor (beta chain) was recovered during a study of identical twins' blood T cells. Germline-derived CDR1 and CDR2 are LGHNT and FRNRAP. Trimming removed 1 base at V and 3 bases at J, with 10 bases between. The CDR3 loop spans 14 amino acids. TCRdb re-derived calls from the 5' RACE reads in MiXCR, one entry per CDR3 protein. The table includes hundreds of thousands of distinct CDR3 sequences, under 30% detected once. Specimen: PBMCs. The chain is built from TRBV12-5 and TRBJ2-7; weak D call: TRBD1 (6 bases). The source of this sequence is a woman aged 18-55 years in good health. The CDR3 here is CASGLATGYYEQYF. CDR3 nucleotide sequence: TGTGCTAGTGGTTTGGCGACAGGATACTACGAGCAGTACTTC.